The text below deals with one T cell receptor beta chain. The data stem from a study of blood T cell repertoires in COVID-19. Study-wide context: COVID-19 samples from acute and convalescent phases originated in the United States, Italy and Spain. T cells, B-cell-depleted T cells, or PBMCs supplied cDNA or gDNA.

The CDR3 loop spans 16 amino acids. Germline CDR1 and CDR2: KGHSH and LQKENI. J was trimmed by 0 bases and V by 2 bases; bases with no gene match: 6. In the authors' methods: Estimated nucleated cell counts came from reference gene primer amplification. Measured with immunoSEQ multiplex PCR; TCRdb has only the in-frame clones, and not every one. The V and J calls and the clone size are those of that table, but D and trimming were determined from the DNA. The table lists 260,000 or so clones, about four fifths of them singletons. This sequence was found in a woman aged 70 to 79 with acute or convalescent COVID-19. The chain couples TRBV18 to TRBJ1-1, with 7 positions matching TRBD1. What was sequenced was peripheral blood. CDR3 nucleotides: TGTGCCAGCTCACCAGGGCCAGGGGGAATGAACACTGAAGCTTTCTTT. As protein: CASSPGPGGMNTEAFF.